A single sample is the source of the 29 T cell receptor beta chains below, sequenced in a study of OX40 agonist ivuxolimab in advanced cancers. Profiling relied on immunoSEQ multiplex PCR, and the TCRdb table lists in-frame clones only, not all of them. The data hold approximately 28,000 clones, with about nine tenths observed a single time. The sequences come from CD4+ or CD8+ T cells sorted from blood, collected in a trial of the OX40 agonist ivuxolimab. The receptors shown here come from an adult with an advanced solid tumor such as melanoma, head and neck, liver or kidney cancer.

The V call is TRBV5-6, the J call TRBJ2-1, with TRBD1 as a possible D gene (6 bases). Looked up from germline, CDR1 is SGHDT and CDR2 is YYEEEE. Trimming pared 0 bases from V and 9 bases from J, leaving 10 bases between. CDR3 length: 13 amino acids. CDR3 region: CASSLEGDAEQFF. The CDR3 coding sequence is TGTGCCAGCAGCTTGGAGGGGGATGCTGAGCAGTTCTTC.

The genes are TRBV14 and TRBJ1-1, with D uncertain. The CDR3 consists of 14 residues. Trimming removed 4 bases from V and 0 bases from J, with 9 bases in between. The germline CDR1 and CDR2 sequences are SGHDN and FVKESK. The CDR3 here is CASSLRPLNTEAFF. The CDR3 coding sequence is TGTGCCAGCAGCCTTAGACCGTTGAACACTGAAGCTTTCTTT.

The CDR3 loop reads CASSLQGGNSPLHF. DNA of the CDR3: TGTGCCAGCAGCTTACAGGGGGGTAATTCACCCCTCCACTTT. The chain employs TRBV6-5 and TRBJ1-6; 8 bases agree with TRBD1. Looked up from germline, CDR1 is MNHEY and CDR2 is SVGAGI. Trimming at V came to 6 bases and at J to 6 bases, leaving 4 bases not matched to a gene. The CDR3 consists of 14 residues.

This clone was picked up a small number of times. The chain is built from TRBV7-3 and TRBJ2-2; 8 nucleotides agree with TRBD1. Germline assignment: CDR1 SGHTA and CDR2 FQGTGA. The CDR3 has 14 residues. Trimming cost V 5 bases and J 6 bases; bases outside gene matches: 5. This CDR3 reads CASSNSTGAGELFF. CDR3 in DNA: TGTGCCAGCAGCAATTCGACAGGGGCCGGGGAGCTGTTTTTT.

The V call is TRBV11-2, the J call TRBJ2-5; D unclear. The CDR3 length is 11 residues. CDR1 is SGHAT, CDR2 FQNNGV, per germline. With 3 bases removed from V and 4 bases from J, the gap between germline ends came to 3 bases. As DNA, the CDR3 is TGTGCCAGCAGCTTTGGAGAGACCCAGTACTTC. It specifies CASSFGETQYF.

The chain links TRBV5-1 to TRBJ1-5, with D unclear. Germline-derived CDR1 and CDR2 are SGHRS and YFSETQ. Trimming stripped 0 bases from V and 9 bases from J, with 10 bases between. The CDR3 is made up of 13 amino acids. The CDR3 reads CASSLASQGPQHF. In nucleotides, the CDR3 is TGCGCCAGCAGCTTGGCCTCTCAAGGGCCCCAGCATTTT.

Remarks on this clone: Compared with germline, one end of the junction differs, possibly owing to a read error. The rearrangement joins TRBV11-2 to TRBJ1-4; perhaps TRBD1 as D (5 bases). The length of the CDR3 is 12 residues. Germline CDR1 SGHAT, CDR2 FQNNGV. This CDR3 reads CASSLYVGEIVF. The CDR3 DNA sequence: TGTGCCAGCAGCTTGTACGTAGGGGAAATAGTTTTT.

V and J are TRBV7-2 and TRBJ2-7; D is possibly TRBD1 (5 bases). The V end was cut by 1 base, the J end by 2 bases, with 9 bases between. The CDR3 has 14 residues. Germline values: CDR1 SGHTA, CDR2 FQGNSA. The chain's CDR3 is CASSLDAGTYEQYF. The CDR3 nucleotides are TGTGCCAGCAGCTTAGACGCAGGGACCTACGAGCAGTACTTC.

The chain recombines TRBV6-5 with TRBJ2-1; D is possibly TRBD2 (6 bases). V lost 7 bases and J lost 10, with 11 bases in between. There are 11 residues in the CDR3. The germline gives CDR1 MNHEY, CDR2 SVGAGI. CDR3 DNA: TGTGCCAGCAACCTCGGAGGGGAGCAGTTCTTC. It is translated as CASNLGGEQFF.

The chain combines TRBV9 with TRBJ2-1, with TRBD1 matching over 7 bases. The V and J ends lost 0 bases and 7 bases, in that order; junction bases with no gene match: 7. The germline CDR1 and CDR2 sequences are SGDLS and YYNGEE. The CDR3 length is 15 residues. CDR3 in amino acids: CASSVEGGAQNEQFF. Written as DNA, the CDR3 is TGTGCCAGCAGCGTAGAAGGGGGCGCCCAGAATGAGCAGTTCTTC.

The CDR3 DNA reads as TGTGCCAGCAGCCCACAACCAGATACGCAGTATTTT. It translates to CASSPQPDTQYF. The V and J genes are TRBV27 and TRBJ2-3; D uncertain. V shed 6 bases and J shed 4 bases, with 8 bases lying between them. This CDR3 is 12 amino acids long. Germline V gene data show CDR1 as MNHEY and CDR2 as SMNVEV (reference sequence).

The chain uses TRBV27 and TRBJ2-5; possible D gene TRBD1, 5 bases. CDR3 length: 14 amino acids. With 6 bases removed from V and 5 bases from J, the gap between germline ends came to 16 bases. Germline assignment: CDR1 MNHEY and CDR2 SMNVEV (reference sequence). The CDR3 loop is CASRIPLGLETQYF. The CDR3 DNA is TGTGCCAGCAGGATCCCGTTGGGGCTGGAGACCCAGTACTTC.

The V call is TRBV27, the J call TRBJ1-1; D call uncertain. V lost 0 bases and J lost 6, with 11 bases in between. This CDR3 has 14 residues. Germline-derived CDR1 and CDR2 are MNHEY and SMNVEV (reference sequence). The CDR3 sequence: CASSLSRDYSEAFF. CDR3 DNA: TGTGCCAGCAGTTTATCGAGGGATTACTCTGAAGCTTTCTTT.

CDR3 region: CASSYFWGTGELFF. In DNA form, the CDR3 reads TGCGCCAGCAGCTACTTCTGGGGGACCGGGGAGCTGTTTTTT. This chain connects TRBV4-3 to TRBJ2-2; D possibly matches TRBD1 or TRBD2 (5 bases each). This CDR3 spans 14 amino acids. Trimming removed 5 bases from V and 5 bases from J, with 12 bases in between. Germline V CDR1 and CDR2: LGHNA, YSLEER.

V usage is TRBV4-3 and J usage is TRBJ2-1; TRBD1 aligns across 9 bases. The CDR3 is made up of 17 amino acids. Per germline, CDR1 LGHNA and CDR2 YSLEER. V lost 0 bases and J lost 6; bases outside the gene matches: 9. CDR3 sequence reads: CASSQDSTGTGPNEQFF. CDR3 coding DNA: TGCGCCAGCAGCCAAGATTCGACAGGGACAGGGCCCAATGAGCAGTTCTTC.

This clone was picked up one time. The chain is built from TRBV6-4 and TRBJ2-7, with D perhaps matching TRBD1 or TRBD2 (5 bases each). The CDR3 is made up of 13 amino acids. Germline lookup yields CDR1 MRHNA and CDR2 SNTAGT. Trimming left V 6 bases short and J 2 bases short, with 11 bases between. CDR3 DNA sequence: TGTGCCAGCAGCGAGGGACCGACCTACGAGCAGTACTTC. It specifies CASSEGPTYEQYF.

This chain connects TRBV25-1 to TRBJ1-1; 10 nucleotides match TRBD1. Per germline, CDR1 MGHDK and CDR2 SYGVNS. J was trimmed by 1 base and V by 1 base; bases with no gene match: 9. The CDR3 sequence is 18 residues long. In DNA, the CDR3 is TGTGCCAGCAGTGAATTGACTCCCGGGACAGGGGAGAACACTGAAGCTTTCTTT. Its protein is CASSELTPGTGENTEAFF. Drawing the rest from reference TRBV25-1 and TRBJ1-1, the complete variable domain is EADIYQTPRYLVIGTGKKITLECSQTMGHDKMYWYQQDPGMELHLIHYSYGVNSTEKGDLSSESTVSRIRTEHFPLTLESARPSHTSQYLCASSELTPGTGENTEAFFGQGTRLTVV.

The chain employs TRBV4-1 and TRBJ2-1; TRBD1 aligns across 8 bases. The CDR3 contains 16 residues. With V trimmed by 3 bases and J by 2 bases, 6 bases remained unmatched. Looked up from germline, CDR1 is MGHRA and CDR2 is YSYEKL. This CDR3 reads CASSHQDRAPYNEQFF. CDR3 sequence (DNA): TGCGCCAGCAGCCATCAGGACAGGGCCCCCTACAATGAGCAGTTCTTC.

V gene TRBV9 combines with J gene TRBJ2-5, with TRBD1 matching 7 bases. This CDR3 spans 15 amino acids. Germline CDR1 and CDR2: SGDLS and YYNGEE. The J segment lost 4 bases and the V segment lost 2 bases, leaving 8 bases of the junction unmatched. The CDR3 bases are TGTGCCAGCAGCGTCGGCACAGGGGATGTAGAGACCCAGTACTTC. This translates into CASSVGTGDVETQYF. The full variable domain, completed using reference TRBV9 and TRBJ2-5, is DSGVTQTPKHLITATGQRVTLRCSPRSGDLSVYWYQQSLDQGLQFLIQYYNGEERAKGNILERFSAQQFPDLHSELNLSSLELGDSALYFCASSVGTGDVETQYFGPGTRLLVL.

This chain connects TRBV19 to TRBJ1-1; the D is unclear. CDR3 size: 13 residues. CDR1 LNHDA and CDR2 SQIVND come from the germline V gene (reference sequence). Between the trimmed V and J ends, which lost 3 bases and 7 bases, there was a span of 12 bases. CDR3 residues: CASSMGKQIEAFF. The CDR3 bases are TGTGCCAGTAGTATGGGCAAGCAAATTGAAGCTTTCTTT.

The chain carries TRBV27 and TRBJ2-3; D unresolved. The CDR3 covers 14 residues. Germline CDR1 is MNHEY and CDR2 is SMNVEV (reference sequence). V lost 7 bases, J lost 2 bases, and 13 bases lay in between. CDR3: CASMTHFPTDTQYF. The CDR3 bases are TGTGCCAGCATGACCCACTTCCCCACAGATACGCAGTATTTT.

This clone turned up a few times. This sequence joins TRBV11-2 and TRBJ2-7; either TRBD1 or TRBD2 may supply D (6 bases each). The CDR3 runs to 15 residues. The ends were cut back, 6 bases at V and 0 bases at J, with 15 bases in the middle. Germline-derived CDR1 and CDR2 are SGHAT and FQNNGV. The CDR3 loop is CASSSDRTTSYEQYF. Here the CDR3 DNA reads TGTGCCAGCAGTTCAGACAGGACTACCTCCTACGAGCAGTACTTC.

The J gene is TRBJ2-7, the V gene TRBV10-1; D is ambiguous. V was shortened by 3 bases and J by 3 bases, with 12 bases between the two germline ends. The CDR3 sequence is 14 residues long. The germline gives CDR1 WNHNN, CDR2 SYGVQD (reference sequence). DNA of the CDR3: TGCGCCAGCAGTGACGGAAACGCTCTCTACGAGCAGTACTTC. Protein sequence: CASSDGNALYEQYF.

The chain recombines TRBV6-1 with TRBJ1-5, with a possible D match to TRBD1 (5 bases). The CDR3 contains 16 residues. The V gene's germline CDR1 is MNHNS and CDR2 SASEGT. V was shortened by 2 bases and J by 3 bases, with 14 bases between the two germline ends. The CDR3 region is CASSELPGMVNQPQHF. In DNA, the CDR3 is TGTGCCAGCAGTGAACTTCCAGGGATGGTCAATCAGCCCCAGCATTTT.

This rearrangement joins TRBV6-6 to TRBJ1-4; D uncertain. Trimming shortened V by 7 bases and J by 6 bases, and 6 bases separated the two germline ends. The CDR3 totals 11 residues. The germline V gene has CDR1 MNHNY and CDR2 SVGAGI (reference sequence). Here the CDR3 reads CASNSDEKLFF. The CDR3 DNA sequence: TGTGCCAGCAATTCGGATGAAAAACTGTTTTTT.

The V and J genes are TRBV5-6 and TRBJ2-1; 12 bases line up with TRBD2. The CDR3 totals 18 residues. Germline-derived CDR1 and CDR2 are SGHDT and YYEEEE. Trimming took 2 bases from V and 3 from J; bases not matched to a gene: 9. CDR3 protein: CASSLASGGALVYNEQFF. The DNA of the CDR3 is TGTGCCAGCAGCTTAGCTAGCGGGGGGGCCTTGGTCTACAATGAGCAGTTCTTC.

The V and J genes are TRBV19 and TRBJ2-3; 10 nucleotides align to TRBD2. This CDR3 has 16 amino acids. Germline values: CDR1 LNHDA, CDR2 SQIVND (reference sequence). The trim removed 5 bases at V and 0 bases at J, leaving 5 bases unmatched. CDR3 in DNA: TGTGCCAGTAGTTGGGTAGCGGGGGGCAGCACAGATACGCAGTATTTT. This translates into CASSWVAGGSTDTQYF. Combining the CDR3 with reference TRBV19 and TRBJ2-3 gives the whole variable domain DGGITQSPKYLFRKEGQNVTLSCEQNLNHDAMYWYRQDPGQGLRLIYYSQIVNDFQKGDIAEGYSVSREKKESFPLTVTSAQKNPTAFYLCASSWVAGGSTDTQYFGPGTRLTVL.

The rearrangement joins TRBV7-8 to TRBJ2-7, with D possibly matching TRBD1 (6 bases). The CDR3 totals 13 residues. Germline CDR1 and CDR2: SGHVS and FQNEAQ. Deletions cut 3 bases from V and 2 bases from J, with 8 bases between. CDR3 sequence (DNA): TGTGCCAGCAGCTTGGGGACAACCTACGAGCAGTACTTC. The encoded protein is CASSLGTTYEQYF.

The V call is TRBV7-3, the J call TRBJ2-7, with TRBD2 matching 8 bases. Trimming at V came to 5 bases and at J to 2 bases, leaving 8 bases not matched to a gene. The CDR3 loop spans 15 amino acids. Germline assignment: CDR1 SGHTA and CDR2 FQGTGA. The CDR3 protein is CASSLMAGGAYEQYF. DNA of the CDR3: TGTGCCAGCAGCCTAATGGCGGGGGGAGCCTACGAGCAGTACTTC.